The 31 T cell receptor beta chains presented below share a single source sample, sequenced in a study of early T cells in non-severe SARS-CoV-2 infection. MiXCR, run by TCRdb on the 5' RACE reads, gives a single entry per CDR3 protein. Of 37,000 or so distinct CDR3 sequences listed, about 4.9% are singletons. The specimen sequenced was whole blood. The source of these receptors is an adult who was a healthcare worker with PCR-confirmed SARS-CoV-2 infection or an uninfected control (not recorded which).

Details on this clonotype: This clone may be a read error of a much larger clone one base away. This sequence joins TRBV29-1 and TRBJ1-1; no reliable D call. The germline V and J ends were trimmed by 6 bases and 7 bases, with 18 bases remaining between them. Germline values: CDR1 SQVTM, CDR2 ANQGSEA. CDR3 length equals 13 residues. The CDR3 is CSVEPGLYFEAFF. CDR3 DNA: TGCAGCGTAGAGCCGGGCCTCTATTTTGAAGCTTTCTTT.

The table lists this clonotype with many counts. V and J are TRBV2 and TRBJ2-2, with 7 bases fitting TRBD2. The germline V gene encodes CDR1 SNHLY and CDR2 FYNNEI. Trimming removed 7 bases from V and 4 bases from J; junction bases left unmatched: 6. CDR3 length: 14 residues. CDR3 DNA sequence: TGTGCCAGCACTGGGGCGGGAGCCACCGGGGAGCTGTTTTTT. This sequence encodes CASTGAGATGELFF.

This clonotype was counted many times. The chain recombines TRBV5-1 with TRBJ2-5; 10 bases agree with TRBD2. V lost 3 bases, J lost 4 bases, and 9 bases stayed unmatched. Germline CDR1 is SGHRS and CDR2 is YFSETQ. The CDR3 is 16 residues long. Here the CDR3 DNA reads TGCGCCAGCAGCTGGGGGTCTAGCGGGGGCCGAGAGACCCAGTACTTC. This translates into CASSWGSSGGRETQYF.

The chain links TRBV4-3 to TRBJ1-6; the D is unclear. V dropped 3 bases and J dropped 7 bases, with 16 bases sitting between them. CDR3 size: 16 residues. Germline loops: CDR1 LGHNA, CDR2 YSLEER. DNA of the CDR3: TGCGCCAGCAGCCAGGAACGGGCGGCGTCGAATTCACCCCTCCACTTT. Its protein product is CASSQERAASNSPLHF.

Ten or more counts support this clonotype. V is TRBV28 and J is TRBJ1-3, with D uncertain. V was clipped by 3 bases and J by 6 bases, with 9 bases between them. The CDR3 has 13 amino acids. Looked up from germline, CDR1 is MDHEN and CDR2 is SYDVKM. CDR3 loop: CASSFGTENTIYF. For the CDR3, the DNA is TGTGCCAGCAGTTTCGGAACTGAAAACACCATATATTTT.

In this sample, this clonotype turned up a few times. V usage is TRBV3-1 and J usage is TRBJ1-2; tentatively, D is TRBD1 (5 bases). Germline loops: CDR1 LGHDT, CDR2 YNNKEL (reference sequence). The CDR3 loop spans 12 amino acids. The V end lost 5 bases, the J end lost 8 bases, and 12 bases lay between the germline ends. CDR3 DNA sequence: TGTGCCAGCAGCACTAATCCAGGGGGCTACACCTTC. Translation gives CASSTNPGGYTF.

This clonotype was found a few times. The chain carries TRBV5-6 and TRBJ1-5; D may be TRBD1 (5 bases). V shed 3 bases and J shed 1 base, with 8 bases lying between them. Germline V lookup: CDR1 SGHDT, CDR2 YYEEEE. The CDR3 is 14 residues long. The DNA for the CDR3 is TGTGCCAGCAGCTCAGGGTCGAGCAATCAGCCCCAGCATTTT. It encodes CASSSGSSNQPQHF.

This clonotype was observed a handful of times. V gene TRBV6-6 combines with J gene TRBJ2-7; no reliable D call. This CDR3 spans 13 amino acids. Germline CDR1 MNHNY, CDR2 SVGAGI (reference sequence). The germline V and J ends were trimmed by 2 bases and 6 bases, with 11 bases remaining between them. The CDR3 nucleotides read TGTGCCAGCAGTTACCCCGGTGGGGTCGAGCAGTACTTC. As protein: CASSYPGGVEQYF.

CDR3 residues: CASSTPGTGGFYEQYF. CDR3 DNA sequence: TGTGCCAGCAGCACCCCCGGGACAGGGGGGTTTTACGAGCAGTACTTC. The chain joins TRBV28 to TRBJ2-7, with 11 bases matching TRBD1. This CDR3 spans 16 amino acids. V lost 6 bases to trimming and J lost 4 bases; unmatched junction nucleotides: 11. Germline CDR1 MDHEN, CDR2 SYDVKM.

The V call is TRBV5-1, the J call TRBJ2-7; the match to TRBD1 covers 7 bases. Germline V gene lookup returns CDR1 SGHRS and CDR2 YFSETQ. This CDR3 comprises 13 residues. Trimming at V came to 5 bases and at J to 7 bases, leaving 9 bases not matched to a gene. This chain's CDR3 is CASSWTGPGEQYF. Written as DNA, the CDR3 is TGCGCCAGCAGTTGGACAGGACCGGGTGAGCAGTACTTC.

This clonotype was found many times. The rearrangement joins TRBV12-3 or TRBV12-4 to TRBJ2-6; D uncertain. The germline V and J ends were trimmed by 6 bases and 4 bases, with 13 bases remaining between them. The CDR3 has 15 amino acids. The CDR3 sequence: CASRFQVPGANVLTF. The CDR3 bases are TGTGCCAGCAGATTCCAAGTGCCCGGGGCCAACGTCCTGACTTTC.

The V gene is TRBV7-2, the J gene TRBJ1-6; tentative D call: TRBD1 (5 bases). Trimming left V 4 bases short and J 4 bases short, with 8 bases between. The CDR3 has 14 residues. Germline assignment: CDR1 SGHTA and CDR2 FQGNSA. This chain's CDR3 is CASSSGWYNSPLHF. For the CDR3, the DNA is TGTGCCAGCAGCTCAGGGTGGTATAATTCACCCCTCCACTTT.

In its sample, this clonotype was seen many times. The J gene is TRBJ1-1, the V gene TRBV5-1; 7 positions match TRBD1. J gave up 2 bases and V 1 base, and 5 bases lay outside the gene matches. CDR3 size: 15 residues. CDR1 is SGHRS and CDR2 is YFSETQ in the germline V gene. Here the CDR3 reads CASSLTGTVNTEAFF. The DNA of the CDR3 is TGCGCCAGCAGCTTGACCGGGACAGTAAACACTGAAGCTTTCTTT.

This clonotype was observed at least ten times. The chain joins TRBV10-2 to TRBJ1-1; D not certain. The V gene's germline CDR1 is WSHSY and CDR2 SAAADI. Deletions cut 0 bases from V and 1 base from J, with 12 bases between. The CDR3 sequence is 16 residues long. CDR3 sequence: CASSESIGSSNTEAFF. Here the CDR3 DNA reads TGCGCCAGCAGTGAGTCGATTGGCAGCTCGAACACTGAAGCTTTCTTT.

Many counts were recorded for this clonotype. This sequence joins TRBV28 and TRBJ2-2; D remains unclear. Trimming cost V 9 bases and J 0 bases, with 20 bases left between them. This CDR3 contains 17 residues. In germline, CDR1 is MDHEN, CDR2 SYDVKM. CDR3: CASFPWAGPPNTGELFF. The CDR3 DNA follows: TGTGCCAGTTTCCCTTGGGCAGGCCCCCCGAACACCGGGGAGCTGTTTTTT.

This clonotype was found a few times. The V gene is TRBV4-2, the J gene TRBJ2-3; 12 bases line up with TRBD2. This CDR3 contains 16 residues. Germline CDR1 reads LGHNA; CDR2 reads YNFKEQ. Unmatched junction bases numbered 8, after V lost 5 bases and J lost 5 bases. The CDR3, as DNA: TGTGCCAGCAGCTCAAGACTAGCGGGAGAGGTAGATACGCAGTATTTT. Translating it yields CASSSRLAGEVDTQYF.

The chain has TRBV7-9 and TRBJ1-1; D unclear. The CDR3 covers 15 residues. In germline, CDR1 is SEHNR, CDR2 FQNEAQ (reference sequence). The V and J ends lost 2 bases and 1 base respectively, with 11 bases between them. The CDR3 loop is CASSLTLRENTEAFF. The CDR3 DNA is TGTGCCAGCAGCTTAACCCTTCGCGAGAACACTGAAGCTTTCTTT. Full variable domain (missing parts from reference TRBV7-9 and TRBJ1-1): DTGVSQNPRHKITKRGQNVTFRCDPISEHNRLYWYRQTLGQGPEFLTYFQNEAQLEKSRLLSDRFSAERPKGSFSTLEIQRTEQGDSAMYLCASSLTLRENTEAFFGQGTRLTVV.

This clonotype was seen at least ten times. The chain has TRBV6-1 and TRBJ1-3; D is uncertain. The V gene lost 1 base and the J gene lost 8 bases, with 15 bases spanning the gap. This CDR3 is built from 15 residues. Germline CDR1 reads MNHNS; CDR2 reads SASEGT. As DNA, the CDR3 is TGTGCCAGCAGTGAAGTACCAGATGTGACGGACACCATATATTTT. This codes for CASSEVPDVTDTIYF.

This clonotype was recorded at least ten times. The genes are TRBV10-3 and TRBJ2-5; tentative D call: TRBD2 (6 bases). The germline V and J ends were trimmed by 7 bases and 3 bases, with 15 bases remaining between them. There are 14 residues in the CDR3. The V gene's germline CDR1 is ENHRY and CDR2 SYGVKD. Here the CDR3 DNA reads TGTGCCATCAACGATCCGGGGGAGGAAGAGACCCAGTACTTC. Protein product: CAINDPGEEETQYF.

A few counts support this clonotype. V usage is TRBV12-3 or TRBV12-4 and J usage is TRBJ2-5, with D perhaps matching TRBD2 (5 bases). This CDR3 region has 13 residues. V lost 5 bases and J lost 7, with 14 bases in between. DNA for the CDR3: TGTGCCAGCAGTAGGGAGACCTGGGGGACCCAGTACTTC. Residues: CASSRETWGTQYF.

The chain links TRBV10-1 to TRBJ1-1; unclear D gene. Germline CDR1 and CDR2: WNHNN and SYGVQD (reference sequence). The CDR3 covers 15 residues. V shed 3 bases and J shed 5 bases, with 16 bases lying between them. This CDR3 is CASSDPRQSETEAFF. CDR3 in DNA: TGCGCCAGCAGTGATCCCCGTCAGTCAGAAACTGAAGCTTTCTTT.

This clonotype was counted many times. The V gene is TRBV11-2, the J gene TRBJ1-3, with a possible D match to TRBD1 (5 bases). The CDR3 is 16 residues long. Germline CDR1 reads SGHAT; CDR2 reads FQNNGV. Between the trimmed V and J ends, which lost 5 bases and 0 bases, there was a span of 14 bases. CDR3 in DNA: TGTGCCAGCAGCCCCATACGACAGACCTCTGGAAACACCATATATTTT. It codes for CASSPIRQTSGNTIYF.

This clonotype was found many times. The chain links TRBV29-1 to TRBJ2-5, with 7 bases matching TRBD2. The trim removed 5 bases at V and 1 base at J, leaving 1 base unmatched. Germline CDR1 is SQVTM and CDR2 is ANQGSEA. CDR3 length: 12 residues. The CDR3 reads CSVSSGQETQYF. Written as DNA, the CDR3 is TGCAGCGTTTCTAGCGGCCAAGAGACCCAGTACTTC.

This clonotype was counted at least ten times. J is TRBJ1-2 and V is TRBV5-1, with TRBD1 identical over 7 bases. Per germline, CDR1 SGHRS and CDR2 YFSETQ. The CDR3 is 14 amino acids. V lost 3 bases to trimming and J lost 8 bases; unmatched junction nucleotides: 10. CDR3 loop: CASSYTGTENGYTF. The CDR3, as DNA: TGCGCCAGCAGCTATACCGGGACAGAAAACGGCTACACCTTC.

This clonotype was observed many times. The gene calls are TRBV6-6 and TRBJ1-6; TRBD1 is a possible D gene (6 bases). V gave up 4 bases and J gave up 3 bases, with 16 bases separating them. The CDR3 covers 17 residues. The V gene's germline CDR1 is MNHNY and CDR2 SVGAGI (reference sequence). CDR3 coding DNA: TGTGCCAGCAGTTCCCCCCCGGGGGCCCTCTATAATTCACCCCTCCACTTT. Translated, it gives CASSSPPGALYNSPLHF.

This clonotype was observed at least ten times. The gene calls are TRBV7-8 and TRBJ2-7; possibly TRBD1 or TRBD2 for D (6 bases each). The CDR3 runs 16 residues. The germline CDR1 and CDR2 sequences are SGHVS and FQNEAQ. Deletions cut 5 bases from V and 1 base from J, with 18 bases between. CDR3: CASSGFSGGGSYEQYF. The CDR3 DNA reads as TGTGCCAGCAGCGGATTTTCCGGAGGGGGTTCCTACGAGCAGTACTTC.

This clonotype was observed many times. The chain employs TRBV29-1 and TRBJ2-3, with D unclear. Per the germline V gene, CDR1 is SQVTM and CDR2 is ANQGSEA. The CDR3 is made up of 12 amino acids. V was trimmed by 4 bases and J by 6 bases, leaving 11 bases between them. CDR3 DNA: TGCAGCGTTGGCTCTAGTAGCGATACGCAGTATTTT. It codes for CSVGSSSDTQYF.

There are many counts of this clonotype. The V call is TRBV6-1, the J call TRBJ2-1; 11 bases map to TRBD2. The CDR3 is 16 amino acids. V was clipped by 6 bases and J by 4 bases; unmatched bases: 8. Germline lookup yields CDR1 MNHNS and CDR2 SASEGT. The CDR3 sequence: CASRRVAGGVYNEQFF. The CDR3 region has the DNA TGTGCCAGCAGACGGGTAGCGGGGGGGGTTTACAATGAGCAGTTCTTC.

This clonotype has a count of ten or more. The chain joins TRBV27 to TRBJ2-7; no firm D call. Deletions cut 6 bases from V and 4 bases from J, with 10 bases between. The CDR3 totals 12 residues. Per germline, CDR1 MNHEY and CDR2 SMNVEV (reference sequence). CDR3 DNA sequence: TGTGCCAGCAGAGGCCCGACGTACGAGCAGTACTTC. Its protein is CASRGPTYEQYF.

This clonotype was observed at least ten times. The chain has TRBV11-2 and TRBJ2-1; TRBD2 matches at 11 bases. The germline V gene has CDR1 SGHAT and CDR2 FQNNGV. V lost 0 bases, J lost 4 bases, and 8 bases stayed unmatched. The CDR3 has 18 amino acids. The CDR3 nucleotides are TGTGCCAGCAGCTTAGATCCCCCGACTAGCGGGGTATACAATGAGCAGTTCTTC. This sequence encodes CASSLDPPTSGVYNEQFF.

On this clonotype: A much larger clone lies a single base off, so this may be a read error. This rearrangement joins TRBV21-1 to TRBJ1-1; TRBD1, the D gene given by the table, was not confirmed from the DNA. TRBV21-1 constitutes a pseudogene. The CDR3 extends over 17 amino acids. CDR3 sequence reads: CAGSKYSAGDNNTEAFF. The CDR3 DNA follows: TGTGCCGGCAGCAAATATTCAGCAGGGGACAACAACACTGAAGCTTTCTTT.